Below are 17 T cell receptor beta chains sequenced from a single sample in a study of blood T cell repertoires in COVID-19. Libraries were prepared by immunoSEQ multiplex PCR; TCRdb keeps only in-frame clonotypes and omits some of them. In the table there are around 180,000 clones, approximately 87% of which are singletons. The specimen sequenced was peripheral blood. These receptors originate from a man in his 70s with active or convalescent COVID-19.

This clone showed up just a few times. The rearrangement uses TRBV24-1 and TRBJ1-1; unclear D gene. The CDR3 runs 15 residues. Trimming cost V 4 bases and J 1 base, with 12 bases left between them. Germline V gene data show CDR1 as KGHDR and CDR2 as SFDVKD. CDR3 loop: CATSDSAAGNTEAFF. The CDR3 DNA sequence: TGTGCCACCAGTGACTCCGCAGCAGGGAACACTGAAGCTTTCTTT.

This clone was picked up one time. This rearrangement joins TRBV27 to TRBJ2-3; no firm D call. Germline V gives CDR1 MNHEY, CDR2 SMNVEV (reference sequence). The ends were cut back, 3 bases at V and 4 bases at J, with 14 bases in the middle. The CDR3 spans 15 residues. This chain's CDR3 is CASSFRASPPDTQYF. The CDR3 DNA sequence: TGTGCCAGCAGTTTTAGAGCTTCCCCCCCAGATACGCAGTATTTT.

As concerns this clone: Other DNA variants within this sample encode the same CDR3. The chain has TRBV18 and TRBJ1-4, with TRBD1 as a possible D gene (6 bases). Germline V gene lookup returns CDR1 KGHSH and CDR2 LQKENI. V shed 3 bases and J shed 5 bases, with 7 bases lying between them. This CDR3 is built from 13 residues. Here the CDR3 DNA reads TGTGCCAGCTCACCTGGACAGAATGAAAAACTGTTTTTT. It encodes CASSPGQNEKLFF.

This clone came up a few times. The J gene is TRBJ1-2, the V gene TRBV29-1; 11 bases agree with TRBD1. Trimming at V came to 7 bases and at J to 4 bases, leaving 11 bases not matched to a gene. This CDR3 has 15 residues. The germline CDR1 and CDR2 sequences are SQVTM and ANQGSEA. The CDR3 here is CSAYSGTGGTYGYTF. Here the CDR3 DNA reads TGCAGCGCCTACTCTGGGACAGGGGGGACCTATGGCTACACCTTC.

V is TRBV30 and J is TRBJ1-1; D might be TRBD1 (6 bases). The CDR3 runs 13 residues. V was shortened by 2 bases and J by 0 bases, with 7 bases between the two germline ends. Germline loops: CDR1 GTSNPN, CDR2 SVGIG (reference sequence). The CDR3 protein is CAWSNRVNTEAFF. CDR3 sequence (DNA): TGTGCCTGGAGTAACAGGGTGAACACTGAAGCTTTCTTT.

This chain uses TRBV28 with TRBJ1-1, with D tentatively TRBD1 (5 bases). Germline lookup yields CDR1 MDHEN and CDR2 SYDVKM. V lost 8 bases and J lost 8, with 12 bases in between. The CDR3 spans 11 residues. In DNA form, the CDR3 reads TGTGCCAGCCGGGTCCGGACAGAAGCTTTCTTT. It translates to CASRVRTEAFF.

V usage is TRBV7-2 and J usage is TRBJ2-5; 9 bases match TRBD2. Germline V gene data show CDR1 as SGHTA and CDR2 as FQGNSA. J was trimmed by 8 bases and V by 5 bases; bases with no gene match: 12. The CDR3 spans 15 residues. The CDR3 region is CASSDAPGLAATQYF. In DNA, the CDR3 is TGTGCCAGCAGCGACGCTCCGGGACTAGCTGCTACCCAGTACTTC.

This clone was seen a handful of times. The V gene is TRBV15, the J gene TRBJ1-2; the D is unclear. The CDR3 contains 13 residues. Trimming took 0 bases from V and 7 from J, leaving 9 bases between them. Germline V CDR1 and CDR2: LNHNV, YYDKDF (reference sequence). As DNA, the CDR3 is TGTGCCACCAGCAGAGATTCTTGGAGTGGCTACACCTTC. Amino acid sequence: CATSRDSWSGYTF.

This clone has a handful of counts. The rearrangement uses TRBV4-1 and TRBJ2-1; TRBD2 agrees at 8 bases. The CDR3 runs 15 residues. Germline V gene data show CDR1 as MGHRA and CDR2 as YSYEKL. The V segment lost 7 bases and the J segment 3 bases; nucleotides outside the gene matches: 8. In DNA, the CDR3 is TGCGCCAGCACCGAGAGCGGGAGTGTCTACAATGAGCAGTTCTTC. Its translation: CASTESGSVYNEQFF.

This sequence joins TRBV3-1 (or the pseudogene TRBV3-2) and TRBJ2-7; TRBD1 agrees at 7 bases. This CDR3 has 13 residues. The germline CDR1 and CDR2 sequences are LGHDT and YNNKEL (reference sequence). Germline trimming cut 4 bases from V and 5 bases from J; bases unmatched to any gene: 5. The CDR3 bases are TGTGCCAGCAGCCCGGACAGGTTCAACGAGCAGTACTTC. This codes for CASSPDRFNEQYF.

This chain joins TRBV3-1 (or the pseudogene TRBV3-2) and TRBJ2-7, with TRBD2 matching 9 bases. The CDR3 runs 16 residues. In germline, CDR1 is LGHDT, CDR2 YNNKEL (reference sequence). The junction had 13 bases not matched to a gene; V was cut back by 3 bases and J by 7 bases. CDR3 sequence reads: CASSQIFTGLADEQYF. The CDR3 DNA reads TGTGCCAGCAGCCAGATCTTCACGGGACTAGCAGATGAGCAGTACTTC.

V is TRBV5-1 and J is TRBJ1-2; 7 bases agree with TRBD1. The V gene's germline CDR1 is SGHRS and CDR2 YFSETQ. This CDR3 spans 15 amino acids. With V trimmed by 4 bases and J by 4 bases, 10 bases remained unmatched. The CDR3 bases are TGCGCCAGCAGCCTAAGGACAGGATTACCCTATGGCTACACCTTC. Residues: CASSLRTGLPYGYTF.

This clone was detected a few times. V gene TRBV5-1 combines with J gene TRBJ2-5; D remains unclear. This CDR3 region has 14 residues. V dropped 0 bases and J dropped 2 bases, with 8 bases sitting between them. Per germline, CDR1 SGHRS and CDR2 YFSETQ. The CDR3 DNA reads TGCGCCAGCAGCTTGGTCTCAGTACAAGAGACCCAGTACTTC. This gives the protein CASSLVSVQETQYF. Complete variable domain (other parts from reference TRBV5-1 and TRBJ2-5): KAGVTQTPRYLIKTRGQQVTLSCSPISGHRSVSWYQQTPGQGLQFLFEYFSETQRNKGNFPGRFSGRQFSNSRSEMNVSTLELGDSALYLCASSLVSVQETQYFGPGTRLLVL.

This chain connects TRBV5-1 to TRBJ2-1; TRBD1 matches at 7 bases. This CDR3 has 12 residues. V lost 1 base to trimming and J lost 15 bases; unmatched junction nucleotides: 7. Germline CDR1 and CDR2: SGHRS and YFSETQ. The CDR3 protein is CASSLYGTARFF. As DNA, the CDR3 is TGCGCCAGCAGCTTGTACGGGACAGCGAGGTTCTTC.

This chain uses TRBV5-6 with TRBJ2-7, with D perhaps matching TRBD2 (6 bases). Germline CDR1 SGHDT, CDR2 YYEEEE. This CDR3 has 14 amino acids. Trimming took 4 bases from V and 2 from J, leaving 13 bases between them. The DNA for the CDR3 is TGTGCCAGCAGCCCCCTCGGGGGAACCTACGAGCAGTACTTC. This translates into CASSPLGGTYEQYF. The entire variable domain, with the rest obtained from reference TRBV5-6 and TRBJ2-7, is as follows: DAGVTQSPTHLIKTRGQQVTLRCSPKSGHDTVSWYQQALGQGPQFIFQYYEEEERQRGNFPDRFSGHQFPNYSSELNVNALLLGDSALYLCASSPLGGTYEQYFGPGTRLTVT.

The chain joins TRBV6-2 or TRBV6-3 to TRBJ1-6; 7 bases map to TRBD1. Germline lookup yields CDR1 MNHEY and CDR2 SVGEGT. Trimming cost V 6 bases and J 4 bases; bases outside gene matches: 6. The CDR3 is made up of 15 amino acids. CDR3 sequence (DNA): TGTGCCAGCAGCCCGGGACAGAGATATAATTCACCCCTCCACTTT. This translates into CASSPGQRYNSPLHF.

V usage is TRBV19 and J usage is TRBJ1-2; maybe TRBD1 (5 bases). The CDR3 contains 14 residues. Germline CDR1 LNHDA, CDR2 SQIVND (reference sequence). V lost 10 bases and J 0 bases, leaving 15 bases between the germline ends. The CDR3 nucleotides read TGTGCCACCCGAGACAGTCGAGCTAACTATGGCTACACCTTC. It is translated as CATRDSRANYGYTF.